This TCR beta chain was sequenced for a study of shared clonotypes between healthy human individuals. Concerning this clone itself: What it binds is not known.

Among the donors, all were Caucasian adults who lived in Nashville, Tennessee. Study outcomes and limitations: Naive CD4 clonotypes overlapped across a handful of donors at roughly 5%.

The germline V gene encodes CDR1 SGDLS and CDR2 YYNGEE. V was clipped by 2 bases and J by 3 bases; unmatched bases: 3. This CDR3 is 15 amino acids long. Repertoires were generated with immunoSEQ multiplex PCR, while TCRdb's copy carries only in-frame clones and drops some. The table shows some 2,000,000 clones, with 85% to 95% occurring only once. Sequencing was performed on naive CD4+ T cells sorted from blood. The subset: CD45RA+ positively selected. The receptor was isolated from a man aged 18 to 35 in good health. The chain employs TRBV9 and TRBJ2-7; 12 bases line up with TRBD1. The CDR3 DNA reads TGTGCCAGCAGCGTCGGGACAGGGGGCCACTACGAGCAGTACTTC. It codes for CASSVGTGGHYEQYF.